The next 17 T cell receptor beta chains were all read from a single sample in a study of T-cell reconstitution after alpha-beta-depleted transplantation in children. Preparation of the TCRbeta library involved a method that used unique molecular identifiers. Via MiXCR, TCRdb re-called the PCR reads, giving one row per CDR3 protein. The data hold hundreds of thousands of distinct CDR3 sequences, with roughly 13% observed a single time. Sequenced material: PBMCs, mostly from graft donor cells, taken 360 days after TCRalphabeta/CD19-depleted stem cell transplant. The receptor source for this set is a male patient between 10 and 17 years old who had a stem cell transplant for acute myeloid leukemia, so the T cells may come from the graft donor.

The table lists this clonotype with many counts. The chain is built from TRBV4-3 and TRBJ2-7, with 10 bases identical to TRBD1. CDR1 is LGHNA and CDR2 is YSLEER in the germline V gene. After removal of 3 bases from V and 11 bases from J, the junction contained 10 bases not matched to a gene. The CDR3 runs to 14 residues. CDR3 sequence (DNA): TGCGCCAGCAGCCAGGGGGACAGGGGAGGAATAAAGTACTTC. Amino acid sequence: CASSQGDRGGIKYF.

The chain is built from TRBV12-3 or TRBV12-4 and TRBJ2-2; D not certain. The CDR3 covers 16 residues. Trimming left V 3 bases short and J 2 bases short, with 13 bases between. In nucleotides, the CDR3 is TGTGCCAGCAGTTTCTCGGTACTTCTAAACACCGGGGAGCTGTTTTTT. This codes for CASSFSVLLNTGELFF.

This clonotype was picked up a small number of times. The chain is built from TRBV4-3 and TRBJ2-1; D may be TRBD1 or TRBD2 (5 bases each). The CDR3 has 15 amino acids. CDR1 and CDR2 (germline): LGHNA, YSLEER. V gave up 1 base and J gave up 4 bases, with 11 bases separating them. CDR3 sequence: CASSQVMGPYNEQFF. The CDR3 DNA reads as TGCGCCAGCAGCCAAGTAATGGGACCTTACAATGAGCAGTTCTTC.

V is TRBV28 and J is TRBJ1-5, with unresolved D. This CDR3 is 17 amino acids long. The germline CDR1 and CDR2 sequences are MDHEN and SYDVKM. Trimming removed 10 bases from V and 5 bases from J, with 27 bases in between. The chain's CDR3 is CAISFRLRGRLDQPQHF. In nucleotides, the CDR3 is TGTGCCATCAGCTTTCGCCTACGTGGTAGGTTGGATCAGCCCCAGCATTTT.

This clonotype was seen many times. The chain joins TRBV6-2 or TRBV6-3 to TRBJ2-3; tentatively, D is TRBD1 or TRBD2 (5 bases each). This CDR3 has 15 amino acids. The ends were cut back, 6 bases at V and 7 bases at J, with 20 bases in the middle. In germline, CDR1 is MNHEY, CDR2 SVGEGT. The CDR3 coding sequence is TGTGCCAGCAGATCTATCCCGGGACCAGGGAATACGCAGTATTTT. Its protein product is CASRSIPGPGNTQYF.

To note about this clonotype: A read error is possible here, since a much larger clone lies one base away. V usage is TRBV7-9 and J usage is TRBJ2-1, with 9 bases matching TRBD2. The CDR3 extends over 16 amino acids. The V segment lost 5 bases and the J segment 14 bases; nucleotides outside the gene matches: 19. The germline V gene encodes CDR1 SEHNR and CDR2 FQNEAQ (reference sequence). The CDR3 DNA follows: TGTGCCAGCAGCGGACTTGTGGGTTCGAGCGGGAGGAGTGAGTTCTTC. It encodes CASSGLVGSSGRSEFF. The full variable domain, its missing parts supplied by reference TRBV7-9 and TRBJ2-1, is DTGVSQNPRHKITKRGQNVTFRCDPISEHNRLYWYRQTLGQGPEFLTYFQNEAQLEKSRLLSDRFSAERPKGSFSTLEIQRTEQGDSAMYLCASSGLVGSSGRSEFFGPGTRLTVL.

This clonotype was seen more than once but under ten times. The chain is built from TRBV12-3 or TRBV12-4 and TRBJ2-1, with no clear D. Between the trimmed V and J ends, which lost 7 bases and 0 bases, there was a span of 10 bases. The CDR3 is 14 residues long. The CDR3 DNA reads as TGTGCCAGCACCCGCCCTAGCTCCTACAATGAGCAGTTCTTC. Translating gives CASTRPSSYNEQFF.

The rearrangement uses TRBV5-1 and TRBJ2-7, with TRBD2 as a possible D gene (6 bases). This CDR3 has 15 residues. Trimming took off 4 bases at V and 1 base at J, with 15 bases between the two ends. In germline, CDR1 is SGHRS, CDR2 YFSETQ. DNA of the CDR3: TGCGCCAGCAGCCCGCGGCGGAGGGGATCCTACGAGCAGTACTTC. Residues: CASSPRRRGSYEQYF.

A few counts support this clonotype. This chain links TRBV18 with TRBJ2-7, with 7 bases that match TRBD2. V lost 4 bases and J lost 4; bases outside the gene matches: 13. CDR1 is KGHSH and CDR2 is LQKENI in the germline V gene. The CDR3 has 16 amino acids. CDR3 DNA sequence: TGTGCCAGCTCACAGCGTCCGGGGAGGGAAATATACGAGCAGTACTTC. It translates to CASSQRPGREIYEQYF.

This clonotype was seen a handful of times. This chain connects TRBV5-1 to TRBJ2-1, with 10 bases lining up with TRBD2. CDR1 and CDR2 from the germline V gene are SGHRS and YFSETQ. The CDR3 runs 16 residues. The ends lost 1 base at V and 2 bases at J; junction bases unmatched: 3. The CDR3 loop is CASSLRGTSAYNEQFF. In DNA, the CDR3 is TGCGCCAGCAGCTTGCGGGGGACTAGCGCCTACAATGAGCAGTTCTTC.

This chain's CDR3 is CASSLKTSSAYEQYF. The CDR3 region has the DNA TGTGCCAGCAGTTTAAAGACTAGCTCAGCCTACGAGCAGTACTTC. V is TRBV12-3 or TRBV12-4 and J is TRBJ2-7, with 7 bases that match TRBD2. This CDR3 spans 15 amino acids. Trimming at V came to 2 bases and at J to 2 bases, leaving 6 bases not matched to a gene.

The chain carries TRBV4-2 and TRBJ1-1, with a weak D call TRBD1 (5 bases). V was clipped by 5 bases and J by 1 base, with 5 bases between them. This CDR3 has 12 residues. Germline lookup yields CDR1 LGHNA and CDR2 YNFKEQ. The CDR3 spells CASSGANTEAFF. In nucleotides, the CDR3 is TGTGCCAGCAGCGGGGCGAACACTGAAGCTTTCTTT.

DNA of the CDR3: TGTGCCAGCAGCCATCCGGCTCACTCCTACGAGCAGTACTTC. Protein: CASSHPAHSYEQYF. V and J are TRBV7-9 and TRBJ2-7; no definite D call. Germline CDR1 and CDR2: SEHNR and FQNEAQ (reference sequence). Trimming left V 5 bases short and J 0 bases short, with 11 bases between. The CDR3 loop spans 14 amino acids.

This clonotype was observed a few times. The chain joins TRBV7-6 to TRBJ2-7; D is unclear. The CDR3 covers 15 residues. Trimming took 1 base from V and 0 from J, leaving 10 bases between them. Germline assignment: CDR1 SGHVS and CDR2 FNYEAQ. CDR3 bases: TGTGCCAGCAGCTTAGGAGCAGCGAGCTCCTACGAGCAGTACTTC. Encoded protein: CASSLGAASSYEQYF.

The chain has TRBV12-5 and TRBJ2-5; 13 nucleotides line up with TRBD2. With 5 bases clipped from V and 4 bases from J, the junction kept 7 bases outside the gene matches. CDR1 and CDR2 (germline): LGHNT, FRNRAP. This CDR3 region has 16 residues. This CDR3 is CASGPGLAGVAETQYF. Here the CDR3 DNA reads TGTGCTAGTGGTCCAGGACTAGCGGGAGTTGCAGAGACCCAGTACTTC.

This clonotype occurred a few times. The gene calls are TRBV15 and TRBJ2-7; 7 positions match TRBD2. This CDR3 spans 18 amino acids. Germline CDR1 is LNHNV and CDR2 is YYDKDF (reference sequence). V was clipped by 0 bases and J by 4 bases; unmatched bases: 15. This CDR3 is CATSRDSGQHSWAYEQYF. CDR3 nucleotides: TGTGCCACCAGCAGAGATAGCGGGCAGCACTCTTGGGCTTACGAGCAGTACTTC.

This clonotype was found a few times. The V call is TRBV20-1, the J call TRBJ2-7; D is undetermined. The germline gives CDR1 DFQATT, CDR2 SNEGSKA (reference sequence). The CDR3 is 13 amino acids. The V end was cut by 6 bases, the J end by 3 bases, with 15 bases between. The DNA of the CDR3 is TGCAGTGCCCCGCGAAGTGCCCTCTACGAGCAGTACTTC. Encoded protein: CSAPRSALYEQYF.